This entry concerns a single T cell receptor (beta chain). This sample also contains other DNA sequences that code for the same CDR3. The CDR3 is made up of 19 amino acids. The record originates from a study of blood T cell repertoires in COVID-19. Study as a whole: Sources were T cells, B-cell-depleted T cells, or PBMCs; the material itself was cDNA or gDNA.

The protocol was immunoSEQ multiplex PCR, while the TCRdb copy is restricted to in-frame clones and leaves out a portion. The sample has roughly 100,000 clones, around four fifths seen once. V usage is TRBV21-1 and J usage is TRBJ1-4. TRBV21-1 is reported as a pseudogene. Input material: peripheral blood. The TCR sequence derives from a woman between 65 and 79 years old with acute or convalescent COVID-19. CDR3 bases: TGTGCCAGCAACGATAGACTAGGAGGGATATATCCAACTAATGAAAAACTGTTTTTT. Translated, it gives CASNDRLGGIYPTNEKLFF.